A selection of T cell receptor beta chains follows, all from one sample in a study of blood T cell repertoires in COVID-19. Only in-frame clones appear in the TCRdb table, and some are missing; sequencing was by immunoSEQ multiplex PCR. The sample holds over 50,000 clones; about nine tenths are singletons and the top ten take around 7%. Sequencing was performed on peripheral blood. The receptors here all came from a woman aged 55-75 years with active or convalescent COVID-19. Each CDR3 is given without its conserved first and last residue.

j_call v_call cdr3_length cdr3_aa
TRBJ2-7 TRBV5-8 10 ASSLYRVEQY
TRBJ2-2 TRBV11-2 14 ASSLDRAGGTGELF
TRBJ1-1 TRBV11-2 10 ASSLSGSEAF
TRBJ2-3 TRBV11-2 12 ASSWTRRGDTQY
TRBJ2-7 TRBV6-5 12 ASSYSTGIHEQY
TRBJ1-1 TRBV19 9 ASSRGSEAF
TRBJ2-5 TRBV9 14 ASSVGGAGGQETQY
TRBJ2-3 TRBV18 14 ASSFTSGASTDTQY
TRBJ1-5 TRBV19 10 ASSIVGRAQH
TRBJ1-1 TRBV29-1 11 SVVTGLHTEAF
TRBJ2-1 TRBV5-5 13 ASSRTSGRENEQF
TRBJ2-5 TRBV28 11 ASSDGSQETQY
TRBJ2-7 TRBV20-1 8 SAVKEEQY
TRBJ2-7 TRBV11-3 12 ASSLGGGINEQY